These 5 T cell receptor beta chains came from one sample sequenced in a study of shared clonotypes between healthy human individuals. The assay was immunoSEQ multiplex PCR, and TCRdb's table has in-frame clones only and misses some. The top ten hold about 1.1% of the sample, which has millions of clones, about 95% seen once. Naive CD8 populations comprised CD45RO-negative cells positively selected for CCR7, excluding terminally differentiated effector memory CD45RA+ cells. The sequenced sample consisted of naive CD8+ T cells sorted from blood. Receptors originate from a man aged 18-30 years in good health.

The chain employs TRBV7-6 and TRBJ2-7; D gene uncertain. Germline CDR1 reads SGHVS; CDR2 reads FNYEAQ. V lost 2 bases to trimming and J lost 2 bases, with 4 bases between them. The CDR3 spans 12 residues. CDR3 residues: CASSLPPYEQYF. CDR3 nucleotide sequence: TGTGCCAGCAGCTTACCCCCCTACGAGCAGTACTTC.

In regard to this clone: The same CDR3 also results from other DNA sequences found in this sample. The chain combines TRBV7-9 with TRBJ2-7; D not certain. Trimming removed 1 base at V and 5 bases at J, with 6 bases between. CDR1 is SEHNR and CDR2 is FQNEAQ in the germline V gene (reference sequence). The CDR3 length is 12 residues. Here the CDR3 DNA reads TGTGCCAGCAGCTTAGGGCTTAACGAGCAGTACTTC. This sequence encodes CASSLGLNEQYF.

The chain combines TRBV29-1 with TRBJ1-2, with D tentatively TRBD1 (6 bases). V was pared by 7 bases and J by 6 bases, with 18 bases between. The CDR3 consists of 13 residues. CDR1 is SQVTM, CDR2 ANQGSEA, per germline. The CDR3 protein is CSAGPGGANGYTF. Here the CDR3 DNA reads TGCAGCGCTGGTCCCGGGGGGGCGAATGGCTACACCTTC.

Points on this clone: Other DNA sequences in this sample translate to the same CDR3. The CDR3 sequence is CASSYSEGADGYTF. CDR3 bases: TGTGCCAGCAGTTACTCGGAAGGGGCGGATGGCTACACCTTC. The V call is TRBV6-5, the J call TRBJ1-2; D perhaps matches TRBD1 (5 bases). Germline loops: CDR1 MNHEY, CDR2 SVGAGI. V was cut by 0 bases and J by 6 bases, with 11 bases left in between. This CDR3 comprises 14 residues.

This clone was seen only once. The CDR3 sequence is CASSVVPGADGTDTQYF. CDR3 coding DNA: TGTGCCAGCAGCGTAGTGCCGGGGGCGGACGGCACAGATACGCAGTATTTT. This chain uses TRBV9 with TRBJ2-3; D tentatively reads TRBD1 or TRBD2 (6 bases each). Trimming left V 0 bases short and J 1 base short, with 15 bases between. The CDR3 sequence is 17 residues long. CDR1 is SGDLS and CDR2 is YYNGEE in the germline V gene.